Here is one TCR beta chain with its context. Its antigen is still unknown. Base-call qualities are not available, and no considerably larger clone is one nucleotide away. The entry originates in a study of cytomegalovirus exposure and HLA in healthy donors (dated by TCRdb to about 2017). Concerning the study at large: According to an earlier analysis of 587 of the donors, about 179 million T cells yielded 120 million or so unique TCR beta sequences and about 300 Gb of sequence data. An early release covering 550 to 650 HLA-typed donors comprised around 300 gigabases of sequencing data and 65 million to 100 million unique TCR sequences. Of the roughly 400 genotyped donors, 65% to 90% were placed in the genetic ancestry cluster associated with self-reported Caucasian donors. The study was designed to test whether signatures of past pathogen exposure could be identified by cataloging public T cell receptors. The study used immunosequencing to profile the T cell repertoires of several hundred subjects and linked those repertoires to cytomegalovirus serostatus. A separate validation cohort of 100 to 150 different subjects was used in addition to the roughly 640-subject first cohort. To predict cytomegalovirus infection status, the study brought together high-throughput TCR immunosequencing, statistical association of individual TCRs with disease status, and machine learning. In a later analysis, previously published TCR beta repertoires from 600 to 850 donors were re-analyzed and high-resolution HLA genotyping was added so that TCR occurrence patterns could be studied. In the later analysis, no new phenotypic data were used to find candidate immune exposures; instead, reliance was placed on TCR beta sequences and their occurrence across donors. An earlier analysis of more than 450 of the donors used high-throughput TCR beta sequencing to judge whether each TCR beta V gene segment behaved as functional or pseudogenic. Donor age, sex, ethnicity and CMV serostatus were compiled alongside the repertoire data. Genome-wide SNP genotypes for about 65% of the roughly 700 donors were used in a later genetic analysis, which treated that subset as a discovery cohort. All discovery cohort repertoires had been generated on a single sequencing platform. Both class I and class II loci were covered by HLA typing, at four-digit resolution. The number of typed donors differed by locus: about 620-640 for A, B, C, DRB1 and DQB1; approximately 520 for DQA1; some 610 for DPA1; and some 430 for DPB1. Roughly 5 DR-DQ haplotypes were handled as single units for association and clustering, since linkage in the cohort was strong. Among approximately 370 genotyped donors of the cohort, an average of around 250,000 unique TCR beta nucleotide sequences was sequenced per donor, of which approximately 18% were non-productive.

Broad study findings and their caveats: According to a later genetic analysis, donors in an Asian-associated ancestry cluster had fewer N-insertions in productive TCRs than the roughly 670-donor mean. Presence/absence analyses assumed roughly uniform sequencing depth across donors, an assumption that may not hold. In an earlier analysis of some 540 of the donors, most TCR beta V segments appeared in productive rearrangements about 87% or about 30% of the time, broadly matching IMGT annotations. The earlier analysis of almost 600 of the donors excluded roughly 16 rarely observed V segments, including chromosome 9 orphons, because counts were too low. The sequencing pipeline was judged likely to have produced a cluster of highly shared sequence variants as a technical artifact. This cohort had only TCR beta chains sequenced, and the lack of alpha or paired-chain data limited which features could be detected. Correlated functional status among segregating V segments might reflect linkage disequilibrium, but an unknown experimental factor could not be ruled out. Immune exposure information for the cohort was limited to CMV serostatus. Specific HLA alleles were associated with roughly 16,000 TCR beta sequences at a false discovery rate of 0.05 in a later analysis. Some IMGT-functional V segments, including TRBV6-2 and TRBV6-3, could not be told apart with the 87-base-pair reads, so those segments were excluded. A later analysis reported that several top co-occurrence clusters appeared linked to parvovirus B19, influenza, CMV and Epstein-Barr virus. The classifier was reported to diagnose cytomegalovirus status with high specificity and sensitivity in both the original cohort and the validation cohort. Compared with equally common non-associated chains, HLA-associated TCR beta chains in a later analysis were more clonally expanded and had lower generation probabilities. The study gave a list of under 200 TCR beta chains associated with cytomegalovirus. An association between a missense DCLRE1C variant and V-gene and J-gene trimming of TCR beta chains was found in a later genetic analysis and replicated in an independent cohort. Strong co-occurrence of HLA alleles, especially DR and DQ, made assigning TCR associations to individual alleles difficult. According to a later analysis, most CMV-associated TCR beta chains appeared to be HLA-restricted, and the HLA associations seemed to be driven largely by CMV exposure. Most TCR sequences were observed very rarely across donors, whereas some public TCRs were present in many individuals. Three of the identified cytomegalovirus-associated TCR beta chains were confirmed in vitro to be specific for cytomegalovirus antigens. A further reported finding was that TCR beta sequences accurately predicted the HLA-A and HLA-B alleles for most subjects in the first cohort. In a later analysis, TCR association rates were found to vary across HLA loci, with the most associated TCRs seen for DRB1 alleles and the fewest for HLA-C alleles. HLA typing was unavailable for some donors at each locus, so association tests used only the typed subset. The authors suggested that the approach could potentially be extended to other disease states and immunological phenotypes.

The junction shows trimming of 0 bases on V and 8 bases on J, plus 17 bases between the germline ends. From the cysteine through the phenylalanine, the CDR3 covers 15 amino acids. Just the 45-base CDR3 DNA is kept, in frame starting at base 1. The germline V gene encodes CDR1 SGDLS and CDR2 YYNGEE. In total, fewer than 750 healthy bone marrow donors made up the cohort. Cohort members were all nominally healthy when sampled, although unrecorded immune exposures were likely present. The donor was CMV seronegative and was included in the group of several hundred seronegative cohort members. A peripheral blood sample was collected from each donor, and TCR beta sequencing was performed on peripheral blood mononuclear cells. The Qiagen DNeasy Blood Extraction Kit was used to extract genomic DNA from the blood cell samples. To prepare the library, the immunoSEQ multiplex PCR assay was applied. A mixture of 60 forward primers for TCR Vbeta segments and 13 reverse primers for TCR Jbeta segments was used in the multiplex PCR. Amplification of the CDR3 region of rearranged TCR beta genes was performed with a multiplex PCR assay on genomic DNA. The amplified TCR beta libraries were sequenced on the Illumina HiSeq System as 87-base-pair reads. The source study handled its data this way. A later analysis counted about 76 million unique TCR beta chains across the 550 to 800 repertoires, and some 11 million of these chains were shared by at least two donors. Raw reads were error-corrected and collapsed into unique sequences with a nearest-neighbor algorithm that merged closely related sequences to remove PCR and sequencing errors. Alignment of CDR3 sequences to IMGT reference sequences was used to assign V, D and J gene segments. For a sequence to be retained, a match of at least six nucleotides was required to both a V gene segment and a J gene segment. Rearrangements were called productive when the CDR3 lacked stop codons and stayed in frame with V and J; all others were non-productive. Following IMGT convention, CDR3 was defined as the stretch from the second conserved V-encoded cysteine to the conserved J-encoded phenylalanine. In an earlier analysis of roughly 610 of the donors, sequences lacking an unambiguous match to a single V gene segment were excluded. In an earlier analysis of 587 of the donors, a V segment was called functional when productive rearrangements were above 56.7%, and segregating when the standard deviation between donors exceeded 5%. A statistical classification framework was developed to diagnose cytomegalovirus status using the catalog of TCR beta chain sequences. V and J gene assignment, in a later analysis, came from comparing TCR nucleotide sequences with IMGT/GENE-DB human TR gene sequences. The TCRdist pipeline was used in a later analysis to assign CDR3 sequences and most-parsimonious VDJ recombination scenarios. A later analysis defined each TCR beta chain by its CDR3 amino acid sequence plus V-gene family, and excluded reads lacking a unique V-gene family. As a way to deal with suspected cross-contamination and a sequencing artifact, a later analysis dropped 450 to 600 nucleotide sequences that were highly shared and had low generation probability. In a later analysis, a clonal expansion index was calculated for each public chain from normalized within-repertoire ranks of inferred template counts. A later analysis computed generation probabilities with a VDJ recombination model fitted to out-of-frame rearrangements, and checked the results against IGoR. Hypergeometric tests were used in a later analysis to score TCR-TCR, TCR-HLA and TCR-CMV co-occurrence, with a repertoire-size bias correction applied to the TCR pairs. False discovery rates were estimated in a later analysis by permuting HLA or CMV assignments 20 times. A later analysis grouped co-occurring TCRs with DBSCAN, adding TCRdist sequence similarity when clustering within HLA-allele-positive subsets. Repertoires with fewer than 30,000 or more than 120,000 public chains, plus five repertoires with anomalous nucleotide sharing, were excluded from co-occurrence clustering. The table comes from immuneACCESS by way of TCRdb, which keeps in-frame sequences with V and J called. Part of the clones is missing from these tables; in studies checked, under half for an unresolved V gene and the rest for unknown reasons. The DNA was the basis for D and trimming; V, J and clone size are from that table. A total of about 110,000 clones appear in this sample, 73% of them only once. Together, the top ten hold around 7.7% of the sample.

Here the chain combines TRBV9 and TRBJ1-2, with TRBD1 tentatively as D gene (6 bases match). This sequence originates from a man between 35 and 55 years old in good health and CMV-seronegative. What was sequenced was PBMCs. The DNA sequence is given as TGTGCCAGCAGCGTAGCTGCGGGGGGCGCGTGGGGCTACACCTTC. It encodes CASSVAAGGAWGYTF.